This TCR beta chain was recorded in a study of post-analysis software for immune sequencing data. About the research overall: The cohort encompassed relapsing-remitting, secondary progressive and progressive-relapsing multiple sclerosis disease courses.

Details on this clonotype: What it recognizes is unknown.

The library was made from cDNA and included unique molecular identifiers. TCRdb fed the PCR reads into MiXCR, producing one record per CDR3 protein. This table holds some 240,000 distinct CDR3 sequences, 36% found once. Study conclusions and caveats: Strong co-clustering by F measure was evident for samples that had been prepared in the same batch. Normalized Chao1 diversity was significantly lower in multiple sclerosis patients than in controls. Higher frequency in patients than in controls was seen for 5 or 6 TRBV segments, with TRBV5-6, TRBV5-1 and TRBV20-1 among them.

V dropped 5 bases and J dropped 9 bases, with 20 bases sitting between them. Germline V gene lookup returns CDR1 SGHTA and CDR2 FQGNSA. The CDR3 spans 15 residues. The chain employs TRBV7-2 and TRBJ2-1, with D hard to call. The clonotype originates from a girl between 5 and 17 years old with multiple sclerosis. What was sequenced was blood. The CDR3 protein is CASSPSARSASEQFF. For the CDR3, the DNA is TGTGCCAGCAGCCCGTCGGCAAGGTCGGCAAGTGAGCAGTTCTTC.